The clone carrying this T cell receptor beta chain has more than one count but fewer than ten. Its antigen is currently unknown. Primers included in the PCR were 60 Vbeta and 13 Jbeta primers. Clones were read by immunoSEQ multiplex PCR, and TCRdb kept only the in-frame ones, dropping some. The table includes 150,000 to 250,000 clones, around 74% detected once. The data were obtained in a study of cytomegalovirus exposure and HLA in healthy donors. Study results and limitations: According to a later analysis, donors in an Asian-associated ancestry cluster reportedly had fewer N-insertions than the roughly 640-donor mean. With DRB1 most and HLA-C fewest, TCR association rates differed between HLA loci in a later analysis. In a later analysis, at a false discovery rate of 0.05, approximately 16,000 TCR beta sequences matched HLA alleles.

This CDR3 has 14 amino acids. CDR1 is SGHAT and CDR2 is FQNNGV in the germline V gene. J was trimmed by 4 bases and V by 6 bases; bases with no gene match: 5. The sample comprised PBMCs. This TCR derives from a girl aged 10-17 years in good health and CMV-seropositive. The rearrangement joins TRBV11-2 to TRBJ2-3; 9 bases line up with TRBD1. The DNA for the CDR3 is TGTGCCAGCAGTGAACAGGGGGCCGCAGATACGCAGTATTTT. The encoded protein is CASSEQGAADTQYF.